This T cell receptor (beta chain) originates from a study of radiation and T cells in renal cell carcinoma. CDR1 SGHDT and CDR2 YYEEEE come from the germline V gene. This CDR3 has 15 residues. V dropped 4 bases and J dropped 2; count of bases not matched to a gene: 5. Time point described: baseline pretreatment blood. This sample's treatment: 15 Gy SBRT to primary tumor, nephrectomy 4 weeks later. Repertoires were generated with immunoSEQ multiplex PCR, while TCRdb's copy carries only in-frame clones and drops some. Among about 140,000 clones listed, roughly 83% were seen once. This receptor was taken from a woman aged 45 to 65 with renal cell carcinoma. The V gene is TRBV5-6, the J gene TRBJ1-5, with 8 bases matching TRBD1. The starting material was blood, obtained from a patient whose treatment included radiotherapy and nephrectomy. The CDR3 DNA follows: TGTGCCAGCAGCGTGGGACAGGTGGGCAATCAGCCCCAGCATTTT. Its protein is CASSVGQVGNQPQHF.